This T cell receptor (beta chain) is drawn from a study of CD8+ T cells in alopecia areata. Findings and caveats of the study: An increase in clonality over normal scalp was evident in lesional scalp, especially alopecia totalis/universalis.

This sample's treatment: oral pan-JAK inhibitor, 5-10 mg twice daily. The study team obtained lesional scalp punch biopsies and peripheral blood from alopecia areata patients. A note on this clone: Its matching antigen is unknown.

Sequencing relied on a cDNA template that was reverse transcribed from extracted RNA. Method: immunoSEQ multiplex PCR; TCRdb's copy keeps in-frame clones and lacks some. This sample has about 99,000 clones, with about nine tenths found just once. The source is a human donor with alopecia areata. The material was CD8+ T cells sorted from blood, obtained around week 31, from a patient treated with tofacitinib.

The CDR3 nucleotides are TGCAGCTCTAGCGGGGGGCCGGGCAATGAGCAGTTCTTC. Protein product: CSSSGGPGNEQFF. The chain employs TRBV29-1 and TRBJ2-1, with TRBD2 matching 11 bases. The CDR3 consists of 13 residues. CDR1 is SQVTM, CDR2 ANQGSEA, per germline. Trimming cost V 8 bases and J 6 bases; bases outside gene matches: 6.